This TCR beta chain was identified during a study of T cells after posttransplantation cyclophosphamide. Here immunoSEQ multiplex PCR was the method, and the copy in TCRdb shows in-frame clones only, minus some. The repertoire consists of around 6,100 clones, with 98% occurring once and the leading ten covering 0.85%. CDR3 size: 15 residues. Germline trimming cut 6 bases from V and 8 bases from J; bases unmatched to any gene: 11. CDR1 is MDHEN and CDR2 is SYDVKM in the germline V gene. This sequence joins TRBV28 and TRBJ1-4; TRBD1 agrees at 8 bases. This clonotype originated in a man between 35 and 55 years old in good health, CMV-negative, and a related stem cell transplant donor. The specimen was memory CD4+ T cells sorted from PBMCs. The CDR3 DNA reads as TGTGCCAGCAGCCGCCCCGGACAGGGAGAAGAAAAACTGTTTTTT. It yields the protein CASSRPGQGEEKLFF.